This T cell receptor (beta chain) is from a study of blood T cell repertoires in COVID-19. The length of the CDR3 is 18 residues. Germline loops: CDR1 SGDLS, CDR2 YYNGEE. Unmatched junction bases numbered 9, after V lost 3 bases and J lost 3 bases. Profiling relied on immunoSEQ multiplex PCR, and the TCRdb table lists in-frame clones only, not all of them. The sample lists some 190,000 clones; more than 70% were seen once. This TCR derives from a person aged 65 to 85 with COVID-19, enrolled during active disease. This chain joins TRBV9 and TRBJ2-2; TRBD1 matches 12 bases. Material: peripheral blood. The CDR3 DNA reads as TGTGCCAGCAGCGACCCGCGGGACAGGGGGCGCGACACCGGGGAGCTGTTTTTT. Amino acid sequence: CASSDPRDRGRDTGELFF.